This TCR beta chain was recorded in a study of PD-L1 blockade in urothelial cancer. J lost 4 bases, V lost 1 base, and 0 bases had no gene match. The CDR3 totals 14 residues. Germline lookup yields CDR1 SGHAT and CDR2 FQNNGV. The protocol was immunoSEQ multiplex PCR, while the TCRdb copy is restricted to in-frame clones and leaves out a portion. This sample has about 45,000 clones, with about nine tenths found just once. This specimen was PBMCs, taken around atezolizumab (anti-PD-L1) treatment. J is TRBJ1-3 and V is TRBV11-2, with 8 bases aligning to TRBD1. The receptor's source is an elderly man with urothelial cancer. Written as DNA, the CDR3 is TGTGCCAGCAGCTTAGGACAGGGGGGAAACACCATATATTTT. This codes for CASSLGQGGNTIYF. Full variable domain (rest looked up from reference TRBV11-2 and TRBJ1-3): EAGVAQSPRYKIIEKRQSVAFWCNPISGHATLYWYQQILGQGPKLLIQFQNNGVVDDSQLPKDRFSAERLKGVDSTLKIQPAKLEDSAVYLCASSLGQGGNTIYFGEGSWLTVV.